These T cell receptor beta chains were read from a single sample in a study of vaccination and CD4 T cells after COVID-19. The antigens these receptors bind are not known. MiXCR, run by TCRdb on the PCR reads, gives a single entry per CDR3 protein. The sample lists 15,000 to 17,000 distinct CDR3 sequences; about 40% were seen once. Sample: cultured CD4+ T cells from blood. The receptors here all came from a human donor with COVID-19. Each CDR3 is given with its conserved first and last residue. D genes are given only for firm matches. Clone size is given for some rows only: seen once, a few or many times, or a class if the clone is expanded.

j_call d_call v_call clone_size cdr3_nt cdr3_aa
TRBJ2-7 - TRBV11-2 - TGTGCCAGCAGCTCCAAGGGGGGGATATACGAGCAGTACTTC CASSSKGGIYEQYF
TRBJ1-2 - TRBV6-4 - TGTGCCAGCAGTGACTCTGGGGGTCTTTATAATGGCTACACCTTC CASSDSGGLYNGYTF
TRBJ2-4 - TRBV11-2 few TGTGCCAGCACCTCGGGCCAATCGTTAGCCAAAAACATTCAGTACTTC CASTSGQSLAKNIQYF
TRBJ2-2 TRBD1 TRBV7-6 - TGTGCCAGCAGCTCCAGACAGGGAAAGAACACCGGGGAGCTGTTTTTT CASSSRQGKNTGELFF
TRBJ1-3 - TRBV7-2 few TGTGCCAGCAGCTCAGACCCAGGGAACACCATATATTTT CASSSDPGNTIYF
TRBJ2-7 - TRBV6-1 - TGTGCCAGCAGGACTACCGGCACTTACGAGCAGTACTTC CASRTTGTYEQYF
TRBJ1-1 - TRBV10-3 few TGTGCCATCGGGGGCGAGGCGGCGAACACTGAAGCTTTCTTT CAIGGEAANTEAFF
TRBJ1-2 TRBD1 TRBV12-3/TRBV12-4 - TGTGCCAGCAGTTTAGTCAAGGGGGCCTCCTATGGCTACACCTTC CASSLVKGASYGYTF
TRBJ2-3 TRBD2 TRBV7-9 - TGTGCCAGCAGTCCGGGACTAGGTCACACAGATACGCAGTATTTT CASSPGLGHTDTQYF
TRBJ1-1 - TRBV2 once TGTGCCAGCAGTGCTCAATCCATGAACACTGAAGCTTTCTTT CASSAQSMNTEAFF
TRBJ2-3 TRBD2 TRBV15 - TGTGCCACCAGCAGAGCTCGGGGGGGCCGGGAAGATACGCAGTATTTT CATSRARGGREDTQYF
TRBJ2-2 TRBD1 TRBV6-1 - TGTGCCAGCAGAAACCGGGACAGCCCGAACACCGGGGAGCTGTTTTTT CASRNRDSPNTGELFF
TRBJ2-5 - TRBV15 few TGTGCCACCAGCAGAGATACATCCCTCAGACGGACCCAAGAGACCCAGTACTTC CATSRDTSLRRTQETQYF
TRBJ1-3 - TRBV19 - TGTGCCAGTAGTATCGGACGGGACTCTGGAAACACCATATATTTT CASSIGRDSGNTIYF
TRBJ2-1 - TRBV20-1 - TGCAGTGCTAGTCGGGCCGGTAACCGAGGGGAGCAGTTCTTC CSASRAGNRGEQFF
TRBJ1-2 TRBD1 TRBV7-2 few TGTGCCAGCAGCTTACTCTCACTGGACAGGGGAGGAGGATGCACCTTC CASSLLSLDRGGGCTF
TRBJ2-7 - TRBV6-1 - TGTGCCAGCAGTACAGTGAGCTCCTACGAGCAGTACTTC CASSTVSSYEQYF
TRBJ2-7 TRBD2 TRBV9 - TGTGCCAGCAGCGTCAACCAAGCGGCGGGGGGTTCCTACGAGCAGTACTTC CASSVNQAAGGSYEQYF
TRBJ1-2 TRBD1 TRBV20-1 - TGCAGTGCTAGGGAACAGGGGTCTAATGGCTACACCTTC CSAREQGSNGYTF
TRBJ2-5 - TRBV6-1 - TGTGCCAGCAGTGAAGTCAGGGAAAGGTTGGAGACCCAGTACTTC CASSEVRERLETQYF
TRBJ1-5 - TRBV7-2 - TGTGCCAGCAGCCAAGACGGGGCGAGCAATCAGCCCCAGCATTTT CASSQDGASNQPQHF
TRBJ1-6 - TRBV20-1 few TGCAGTGCTACCCCGGGACTCCGGGCGTATAATTCACCCCTCCACTTT CSATPGLRAYNSPLHF
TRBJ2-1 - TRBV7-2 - TGTGCCAGCAGCTTAACGGATGAGCAGTTCTTC CASSLTDEQFF
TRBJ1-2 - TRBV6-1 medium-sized TGTGCCAGCAGTCCCCTCGCGGGACAAGAAACTATGAGGGGAGGCTACACCTTC CASSPLAGQETMRGGYTF
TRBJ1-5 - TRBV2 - TGTGCCAGCAGGGCGGACAGACATAGCAATCAGCCCCAGCATTTT CASRADRHSNQPQHF
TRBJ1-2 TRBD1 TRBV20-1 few TGCAGTGTCCCGGGACAGGGCTATGGCTACACCTTC CSVPGQGYGYTF
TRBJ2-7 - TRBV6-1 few TGTGCCAGCAGGAAGGTTCGCTCCTACGAGCAGTACTTC CASRKVRSYEQYF
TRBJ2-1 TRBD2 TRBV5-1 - TGCGCCAGCAGCGCCCTTGTTGGTAGCGGGGGATTCAATGAGCAGTTCTTC CASSALVGSGGFNEQFF
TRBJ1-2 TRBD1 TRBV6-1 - TGTGCCAGCAGGGAGGAGGGACAGGGAATTCGTGGCTACACCTTC CASREEGQGIRGYTF
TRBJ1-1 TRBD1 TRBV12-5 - TGTGCTAGTGGTCCATCCGGGACAGGGAACACTGAAGCTTTCTTT CASGPSGTGNTEAFF
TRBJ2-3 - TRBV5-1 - TGCGCCAGCAGGAATCTCGGCGACACAGATACGCAGTATTTT CASRNLGDTDTQYF
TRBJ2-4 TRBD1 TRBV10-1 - TGCGCCAGTATCGTGACAGGGTTTCTCCTTGGCAAAAACATTCAGTACTTC CASIVTGFLLGKNIQYF
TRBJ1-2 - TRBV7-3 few TGTGCCAGCAGCTTAAATCAGGGGTTTGATGGCTACACCTTC CASSLNQGFDGYTF
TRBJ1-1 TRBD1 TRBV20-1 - TGCAGTGCCCCGACAGGGGTAGTAACTGAAGCTTTCTTT CSAPTGVVTEAFF
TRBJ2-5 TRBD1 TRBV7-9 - TGTGCCAGCAGAGAGGGGACAGTTAACCAGCGGAGGGAGACCCAGTACTTC CASREGTVNQRRETQYF
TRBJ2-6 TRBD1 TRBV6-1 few TGTGCCAGCAGGGACGGACAGGGGAGAAGATCTGGGGCCAACGTCCTGACTTTC CASRDGQGRRSGANVLTF
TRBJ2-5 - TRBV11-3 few TGTGCCAGCAGCTCCCCCAGGACCGCAGAGACCCAGTACTTC CASSSPRTAETQYF
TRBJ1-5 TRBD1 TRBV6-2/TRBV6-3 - TGTGCCAGCAGTCCCCGACAGGGGCTCAATCAGCCCCAGCATTTT CASSPRQGLNQPQHF
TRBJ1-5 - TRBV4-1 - TGCGCCAGCAGCCAAGGGCGTGATGGCAATCAGCCCCAGCATTTT CASSQGRDGNQPQHF
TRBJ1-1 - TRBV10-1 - TGCGCCAGTTCTAGGGGCACTGAAGCTTTCTTT CASSRGTEAFF
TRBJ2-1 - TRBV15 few TGTGCCACCAGCATGGACCCTCATGTCGAGAATGAGCAGTTCTTC CATSMDPHVENEQFF
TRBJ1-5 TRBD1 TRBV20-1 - TGCAGTGCTACCTCGGACAGGGGGAGTCAGCCCCAGCATTTT CSATSDRGSQPQHF
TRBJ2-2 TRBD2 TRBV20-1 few TGCAGTGCTAGAGTAGGCGGGGGGGCGCCCGGGGAGCTGTTTTTT CSARVGGGAPGELFF
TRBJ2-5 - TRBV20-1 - TGCAGTGCTATAAGTGGACGGGCCCCGAGTGGGGAGACCCAGTACTTC CSAISGRAPSGETQYF
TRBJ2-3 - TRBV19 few TGTGCCAGTCGGGACGGTCCTAGCACAGATACGCAGTATTTT CASRDGPSTDTQYF
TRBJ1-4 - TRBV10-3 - TGTGCCATCGGACGGGGGGCTCGGGAAAAACTGTTTTTT CAIGRGAREKLFF
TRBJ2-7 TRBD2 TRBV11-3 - TGTGCCAGCAGCCCGGGACTAGCGGGGCCCTACGAGCAGTACTTC CASSPGLAGPYEQYF
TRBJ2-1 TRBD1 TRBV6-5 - TGTGCCAGCAGTTACTCGACAGGGTGGGACAATGAGCAGTTCTTC CASSYSTGWDNEQFF